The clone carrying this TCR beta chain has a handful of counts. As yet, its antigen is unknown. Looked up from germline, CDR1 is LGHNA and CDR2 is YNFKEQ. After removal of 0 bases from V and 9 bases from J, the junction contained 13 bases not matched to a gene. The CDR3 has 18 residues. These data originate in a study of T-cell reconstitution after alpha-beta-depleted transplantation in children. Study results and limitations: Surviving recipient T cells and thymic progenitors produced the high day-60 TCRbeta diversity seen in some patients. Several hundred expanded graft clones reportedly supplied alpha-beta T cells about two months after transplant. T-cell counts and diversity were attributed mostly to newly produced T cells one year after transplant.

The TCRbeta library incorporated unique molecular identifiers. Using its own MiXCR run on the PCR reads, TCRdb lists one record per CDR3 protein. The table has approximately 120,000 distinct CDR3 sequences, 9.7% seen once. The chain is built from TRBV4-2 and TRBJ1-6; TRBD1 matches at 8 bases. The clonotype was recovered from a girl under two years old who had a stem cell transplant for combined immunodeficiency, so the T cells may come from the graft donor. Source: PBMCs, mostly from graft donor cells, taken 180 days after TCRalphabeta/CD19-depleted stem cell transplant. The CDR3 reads CASSQDLRGTGGGSPLHF. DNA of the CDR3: TGTGCCAGCAGCCAAGATCTTAGGGGGACAGGAGGCGGTTCACCCCTCCACTTT.